Listed here are 18 T cell receptor beta chains from one sample, sequenced in a study of cytomegalovirus exposure and HLA in healthy donors (dated by TCRdb to 2017 to 2019). Library method: the immunoSEQ multiplex PCR assay. A mixture of 60 forward primers for TCR Vbeta segments and 13 reverse primers for TCR Jbeta segments was used in the multiplex PCR. The clones in this table, taken by TCRdb from immuneACCESS, are in-frame only. Not every clone is retained; where verified, under half of the shortfall comes from an unresolved V gene, and the cause of the rest is unknown. The sample's own table lists about 140,000 clones. Roughly 2.7% of the sample comes from the top ten. The sample was PBMCs. Receptors were obtained from a man aged 35 to 55 in good health and CMV-seronegative.

This chain links TRBV6-6 with TRBJ2-1, with 8 bases that match TRBD2. The germline CDR1 and CDR2 sequences are MNHNY and SVGAGI (reference sequence). J lost 9 bases, V lost 7 bases, and 8 bases had no gene match. This CDR3 is 13 amino acids long. CDR3 amino acids: CASTLAGWPEQFF. The CDR3 region has the DNA TGTGCCAGCACTTTAGCGGGGTGGCCTGAGCAGTTCTTC.

The J gene is TRBJ2-7, the V gene TRBV6-1; the match to TRBD1 covers 7 bases. The V gene end was trimmed by 7 bases and the J gene end by 0 bases; junction bases not matched to a gene: 6. In germline, CDR1 is MNHNS, CDR2 SASEGT. This CDR3 contains 14 residues. CDR3 DNA sequence: TGTGCCAGCAAAAGGGACAGCACCTCCTACGAGCAGTACTTC. Translating it yields CASKRDSTSYEQYF.

V usage is TRBV5-1 and J usage is TRBJ1-2; tentatively, D is TRBD1 (5 bases). The CDR3 totals 14 residues. Germline CDR1 is SGHRS and CDR2 is YFSETQ. The germline V and J ends were trimmed by 7 bases and 3 bases, with 16 bases remaining between them. The CDR3 DNA sequence: TGCGCCAGCGGGGTGGGGGGAAGAGACTATGGCTACACCTTC. Protein product: CASGVGGRDYGYTF.

The chain recombines TRBV5-6 with TRBJ1-3; D ambiguous. This CDR3 spans 15 amino acids. CDR1 and CDR2 (germline): SGHDT, YYEEEE. Trimming removed 3 bases from V and 0 bases from J, with 10 bases in between. CDR3 DNA: TGTGCCAGCAGCTCCCGGGGAGACTCTGGAAACACCATATATTTT. It codes for CASSSRGDSGNTIYF. Full variable domain (outside the CDR3, taken from reference TRBV5-6 and TRBJ1-3): DAGVTQSPTHLIKTRGQQVTLRCSPKSGHDTVSWYQQALGQGPQFIFQYYEEEERQRGNFPDRFSGHQFPNYSSELNVNALLLGDSALYLCASSSRGDSGNTIYFGEGSWLTVV.

The chain links TRBV7-6 to TRBJ2-5; tentative D call: TRBD1 (6 bases). V lost 6 bases and J 2 bases, leaving 25 bases between the germline ends. The CDR3 is 18 amino acids. Per germline, CDR1 SGHVS and CDR2 FNYEAQ. CDR3 protein: CASSLLLRGRGNQETQYF. The CDR3 DNA reads as TGTGCCAGCAGTCTCCTACTTAGGGGTAGGGGGAATCAAGAGACCCAGTACTTC.

CDR3 loop: CASSLAGTNQPQHF. CDR3 DNA sequence: TGTGCCAGCAGCTTGGCAGGGACAAATCAGCCCCAGCATTTT. The chain uses TRBV5-5 and TRBJ1-5; TRBD1 is a possible D gene (6 bases). Trimming shortened V by 0 bases and J by 4 bases, and 8 bases separated the two germline ends. This CDR3 spans 14 amino acids. The V gene's germline CDR1 is SGHKS and CDR2 YYEKEE (reference sequence).

The DNA of the CDR3 is TGTGCCAGCAGCCGGACGGGACAGGGAAACGAGCAGTACTTC. It codes for CASSRTGQGNEQYF. V usage is TRBV11-2 and J usage is TRBJ2-7; 9 bases line up with TRBD1. The germline V gene encodes CDR1 SGHAT and CDR2 FQNNGV. V lost 5 bases, J lost 5 bases, and 7 bases stayed unmatched. The CDR3 is 14 amino acids.

This chain connects TRBV19 to TRBJ2-7; a possible D gene is TRBD2 (6 bases). The V end lost 4 bases, the J end lost 1 base, and 17 bases lay between the germline ends. The germline gives CDR1 LNHDA, CDR2 SQIVND (reference sequence). The CDR3 runs 16 residues. For the CDR3, the DNA is TGTGCCAGTAGTACAACAGGCCGTCGGGGGTCCTACGAGCAGTACTTC. It yields the protein CASSTTGRRGSYEQYF. Full variable domain (missing parts from reference TRBV19 and TRBJ2-7): DGGITQSPKYLFRKEGQNVTLSCEQNLNHDAMYWYRQDPGQGLRLIYYSQIVNDFQKGDIAEGYSVSREKKESFPLTVTSAQKNPTAFYLCASSTTGRRGSYEQYFGPGTRLTVT.

The V call is TRBV6-5, the J call TRBJ1-1; the match to TRBD1 covers 8 bases. Germline CDR1 MNHEY, CDR2 SVGAGI. Trimming cost V 6 bases and J 7 bases; bases outside gene matches: 10. There are 14 residues in the CDR3. As DNA, the CDR3 is TGTGCCAGCAGAAATATTGGGACAGGTCGTGAAGCTTTCTTT. Translating gives CASRNIGTGREAFF.

The gene calls are TRBV27 and TRBJ1-1; D is unresolved. Trimming left V 6 bases short and J 5 bases short, with 10 bases between. From germline, CDR1 is MNHEY and CDR2 SMNVEV (reference sequence). CDR3 length equals 12 residues. The CDR3 is CASRAAYTEAFF. The CDR3 DNA sequence: TGTGCCAGCAGGGCGGCCTATACTGAAGCTTTCTTT.

The J gene is TRBJ2-3, the V gene TRBV4-3, with D possibly TRBD1 on 6 matching bases. The germline gives CDR1 LGHNA, CDR2 YSLEER. The CDR3 contains 13 residues. The V and J ends lost 0 bases and 6 bases respectively, with 7 bases between them. The CDR3 coding sequence is TGCGCCAGCAGCCAAGAGGGGGCCGATACGCAGTATTTT. Translated, it gives CASSQEGADTQYF.

V usage is TRBV28 and J usage is TRBJ1-1; D may be TRBD1 (6 bases). Germline CDR1 is MDHEN and CDR2 is SYDVKM. The CDR3 has 14 amino acids. The V end lost 5 bases, the J end lost 0 bases, and 10 bases lay between the germline ends. As DNA, the CDR3 is TGTGCCAGCAGTCCCGGGACACTGAACACTGAAGCTTTCTTT. Translating it yields CASSPGTLNTEAFF.

This chain connects TRBV2 to TRBJ1-5, with D possibly being TRBD1 (5 bases). Germline V gives CDR1 SNHLY, CDR2 FYNNEI. Trimming cost V 4 bases and J 4 bases, with 11 bases left between them. The CDR3 is made up of 14 amino acids. CDR3 sequence: CASSGPGMNQPQHF. CDR3 sequence (DNA): TGTGCCAGCAGTGGCCCAGGGATGAATCAGCCCCAGCATTTT.

The rearrangement uses TRBV19 and TRBJ1-3; no firm D call. The CDR3 covers 15 residues. Germline V lookup: CDR1 LNHDA, CDR2 SQIVND (reference sequence). The V gene lost 3 bases and the J gene lost 4 bases, with 13 bases spanning the gap. CDR3: CASSILIGAGNTIYF. The CDR3 DNA follows: TGTGCCAGTAGTATCTTGATCGGAGCAGGAAACACCATATATTTT.

The chain joins TRBV19 to TRBJ1-5; D unresolved. Germline V gives CDR1 LNHDA, CDR2 SQIVND (reference sequence). The CDR3 runs 15 residues. The V end lost 5 bases, the J end lost 5 bases, and 16 bases lay between the germline ends. CDR3 residues: CASSVFTGMYQPQHF. The CDR3 coding sequence is TGTGCCAGTAGTGTGTTTACGGGTATGTATCAGCCCCAGCATTTT.

This chain connects TRBV7-2 to TRBJ2-1; D not certain. This CDR3 is built from 13 residues. With 4 bases removed from V and 5 bases from J, the gap between germline ends came to 9 bases. Per germline, CDR1 SGHTA and CDR2 FQGNSA. Here the CDR3 reads CASSYGPDNEQFF. CDR3 in DNA: TGTGCCAGCAGCTATGGGCCCGACAATGAGCAGTTCTTC.

V and J are TRBV10-3 and TRBJ1-6, with 11 bases that match TRBD1. The V and J ends lost 3 bases and 9 bases, in that order; junction bases with no gene match: 4. The CDR3 is 15 amino acids. The germline V gene has CDR1 ENHRY and CDR2 SYGVKD. CDR3 sequence reads: CAISDPGQGASPLHF. CDR3 DNA: TGTGCCATCAGTGACCCCGGACAGGGGGCTTCACCCCTCCACTTT.

The rearrangement joins TRBV4-1 to TRBJ1-5; D gene ambiguous. The germline V gene encodes CDR1 MGHRA and CDR2 YSYEKL. Trimming took 2 bases from V and 7 from J, leaving 9 bases between them. The CDR3 is 13 residues long. CDR3 region: CASSQRTLQPQHF. In DNA, the CDR3 is TGCGCCAGCAGCCAAAGGACTCTGCAGCCCCAGCATTTT.